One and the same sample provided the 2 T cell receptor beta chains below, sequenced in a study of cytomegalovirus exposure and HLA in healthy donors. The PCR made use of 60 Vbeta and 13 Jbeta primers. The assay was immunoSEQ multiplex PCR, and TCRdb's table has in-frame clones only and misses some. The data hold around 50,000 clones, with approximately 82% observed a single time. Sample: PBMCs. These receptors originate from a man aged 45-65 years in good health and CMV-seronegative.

CDR3 in amino acids: CASSGSTNTGELFF. The CDR3 nucleotides read TGTGCCAGCTCAGGGAGTACGAACACCGGGGAGCTGTTTTTT. V usage is TRBV18 and J usage is TRBJ2-2; D is possibly TRBD2 (5 bases). V shed 5 bases and J shed 0 bases, with 7 bases lying between them. Germline V gene sequence: CDR1 KGHSH, CDR2 LQKENI. This CDR3 spans 14 amino acids.

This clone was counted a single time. CDR3 protein: CASSFLTEYNEQFF. The CDR3 bases are TGCGCCAGCAGCTTTCTAACAGAATACAATGAGCAGTTCTTC. This chain uses TRBV5-1 with TRBJ2-1; D gene ambiguous. V was cut by 2 bases and J by 4 bases, with 10 bases left in between. The CDR3 spans 14 residues. Germline V gene data show CDR1 as SGHRS and CDR2 as YFSETQ.